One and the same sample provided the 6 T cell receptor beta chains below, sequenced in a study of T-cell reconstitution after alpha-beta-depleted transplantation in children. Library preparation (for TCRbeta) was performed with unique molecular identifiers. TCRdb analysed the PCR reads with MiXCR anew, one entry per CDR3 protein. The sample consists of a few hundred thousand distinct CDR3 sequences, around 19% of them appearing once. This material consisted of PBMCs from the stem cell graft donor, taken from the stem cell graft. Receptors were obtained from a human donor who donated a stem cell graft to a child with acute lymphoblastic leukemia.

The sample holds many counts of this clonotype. CDR3 loop: CASSLFRDEQYF. Written as DNA, the CDR3 is TGCGCCAGCAGCTTGTTCCGGGACGAGCAGTACTTC. V is TRBV5-1 and J is TRBJ2-7; D is unresolved. Germline loops: CDR1 SGHRS, CDR2 YFSETQ. The length of the CDR3 is 12 residues. The germline V and J ends were trimmed by 1 base and 5 bases, with 7 bases remaining between them.

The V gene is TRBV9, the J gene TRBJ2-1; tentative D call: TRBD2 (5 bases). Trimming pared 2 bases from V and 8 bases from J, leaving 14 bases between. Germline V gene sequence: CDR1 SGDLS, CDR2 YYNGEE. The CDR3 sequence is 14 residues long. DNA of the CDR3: TGTGCCAGCAGCGTTGGCGGGTGGGTGGATGAGCAGTTCTTC. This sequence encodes CASSVGGWVDEQFF.

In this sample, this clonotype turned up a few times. The chain's CDR3 is CASSPSRDRPSNQPQHF. CDR3 in DNA: TGCGCCAGCAGCCCATCACGGGACAGGCCTAGCAATCAGCCCCAGCATTTT. The rearrangement joins TRBV5-1 to TRBJ1-5; 8 nucleotides agree with TRBD1. Losses at the gene ends were 4 bases for V and 0 bases for J; bases not matched to a gene: 9. The CDR3 length is 17 residues. CDR1 is SGHRS and CDR2 is YFSETQ in the germline V gene.

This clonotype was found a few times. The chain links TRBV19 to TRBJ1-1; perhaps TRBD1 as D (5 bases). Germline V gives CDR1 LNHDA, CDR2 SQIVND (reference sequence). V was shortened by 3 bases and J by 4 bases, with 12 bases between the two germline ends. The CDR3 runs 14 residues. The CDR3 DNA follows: TGTGCCAGTAGTATCCGGGACTTTGGCACTGAAGCTTTCTTT. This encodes CASSIRDFGTEAFF.

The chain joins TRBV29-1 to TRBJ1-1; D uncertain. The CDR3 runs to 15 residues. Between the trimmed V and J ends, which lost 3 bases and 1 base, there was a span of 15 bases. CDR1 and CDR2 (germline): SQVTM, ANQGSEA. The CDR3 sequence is CSVDNPYIPNTEAFF. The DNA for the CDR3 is TGCAGCGTTGATAATCCGTACATACCGAACACTGAAGCTTTCTTT. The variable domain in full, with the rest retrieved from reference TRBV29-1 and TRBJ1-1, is SAVISQKPSRDICQRGTSLTIQCQVDSQVTMMFWYRQQPGQSLTLIATANQGSEATYESGFVIDKFPISRPNLTFSTLTVSNMSPEDSSIYLCSVDNPYIPNTEAFFGQGTRLTVV.

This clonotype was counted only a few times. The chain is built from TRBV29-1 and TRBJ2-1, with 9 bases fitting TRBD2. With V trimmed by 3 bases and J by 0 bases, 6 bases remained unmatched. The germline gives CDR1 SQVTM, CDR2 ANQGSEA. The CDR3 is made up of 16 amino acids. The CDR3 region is CSVDSASGNSYNEQFF. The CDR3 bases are TGCAGCGTTGATTCGGCTAGCGGGAACTCCTACAATGAGCAGTTCTTC.